Below, one TCR beta chain is given with its context. Using immunoSEQ multiplex PCR, the repertoire was profiled, and TCRdb retains in-frame clones only, with some absent. The sample holds around 2,100,000 clones, less than 95% seen once. These data originate in a study of shared clonotypes between healthy human individuals. The CDR3 has 16 residues. V trimming: 0 bases; J trimming: 2 bases; junction bases outside the gene matches: 2. Germline V gene data show CDR1 as SGHVS and CDR2 as FQNEAQ. In the naive CD8 group, cells lacked CD45RO and were positively selected for CCR7, so terminally differentiated effector memory CD45RA+ cells were left out.

Sequencing used naive CD8+ T cells sorted from blood. This rearrangement joins TRBV7-8 to TRBJ2-7; 12 bases fit TRBD1. The TCR sequence derives from a man aged 18-30 years in good health. CDR3 DNA sequence: TGTGCCAGCAGCTTAGCGGGACAGGGGGCAGCCTACGAGCAGTACTTC. Translated, it gives CASSLAGQGAAYEQYF.